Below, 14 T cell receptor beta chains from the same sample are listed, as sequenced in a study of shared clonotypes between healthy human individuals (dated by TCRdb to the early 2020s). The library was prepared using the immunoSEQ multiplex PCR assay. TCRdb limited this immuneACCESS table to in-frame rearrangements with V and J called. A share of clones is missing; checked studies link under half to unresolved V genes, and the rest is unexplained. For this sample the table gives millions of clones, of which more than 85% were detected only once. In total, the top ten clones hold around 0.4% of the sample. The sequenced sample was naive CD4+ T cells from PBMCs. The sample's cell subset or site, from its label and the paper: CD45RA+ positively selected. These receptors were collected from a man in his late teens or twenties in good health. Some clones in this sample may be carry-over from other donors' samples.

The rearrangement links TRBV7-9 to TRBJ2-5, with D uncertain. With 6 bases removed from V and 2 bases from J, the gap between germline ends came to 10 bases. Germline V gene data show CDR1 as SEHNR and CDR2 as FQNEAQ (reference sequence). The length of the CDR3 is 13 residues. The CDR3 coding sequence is TGTGCCAGCAGACACCGGACGCAAGAGACCCAGTACTTC. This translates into CASRHRTQETQYF.

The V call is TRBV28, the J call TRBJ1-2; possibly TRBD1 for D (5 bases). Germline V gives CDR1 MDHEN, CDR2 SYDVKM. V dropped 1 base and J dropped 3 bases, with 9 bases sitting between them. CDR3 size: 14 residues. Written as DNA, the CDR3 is TGTGCCAGCAGTTTATTTGGGGGGGACTATGGCTACACCTTC. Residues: CASSLFGGDYGYTF.

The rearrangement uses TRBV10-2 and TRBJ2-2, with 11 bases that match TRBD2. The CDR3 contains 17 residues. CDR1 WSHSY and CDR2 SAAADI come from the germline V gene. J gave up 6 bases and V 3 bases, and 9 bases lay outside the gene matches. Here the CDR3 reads CASSELAGGPRAGELFF. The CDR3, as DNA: TGCGCCAGCAGTGAATTAGCGGGAGGGCCGCGGGCCGGGGAGCTGTTTTTT.

As DNA, the CDR3 is TGTGCCAGTAGTGGCGGTAGGAGGGCGAACACTGAAGCTTTCTTT. Protein product: CASSGGRRANTEAFF. The gene calls are TRBV19 and TRBJ1-1; D gene ambiguous. This CDR3 has 15 residues. Germline lookup yields CDR1 LNHDA and CDR2 SQIVND (reference sequence). Between the trimmed V and J ends, which lost 5 bases and 1 base, there was a span of 14 bases.

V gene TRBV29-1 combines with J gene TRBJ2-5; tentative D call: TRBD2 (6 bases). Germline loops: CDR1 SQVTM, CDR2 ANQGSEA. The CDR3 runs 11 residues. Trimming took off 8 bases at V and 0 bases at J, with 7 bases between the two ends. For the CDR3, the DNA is TGCAGCTGGACTAACCAAGAGACCCAGTACTTC. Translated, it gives CSWTNQETQYF.

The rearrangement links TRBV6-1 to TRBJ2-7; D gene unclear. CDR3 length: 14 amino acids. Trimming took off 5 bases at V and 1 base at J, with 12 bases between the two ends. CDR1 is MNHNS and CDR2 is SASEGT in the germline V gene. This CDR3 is CASSIRQVSYEQYF. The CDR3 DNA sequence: TGTGCCAGCAGTATTAGACAAGTTTCCTACGAGCAGTACTTC.

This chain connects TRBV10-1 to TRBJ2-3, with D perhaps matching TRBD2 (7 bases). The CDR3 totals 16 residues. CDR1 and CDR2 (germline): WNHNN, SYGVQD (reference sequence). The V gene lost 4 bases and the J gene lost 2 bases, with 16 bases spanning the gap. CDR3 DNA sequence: TGCGCCAGCAGTGGATCAAGGGGGGGGAACACAGATACGCAGTATTTT. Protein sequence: CASSGSRGGNTDTQYF.

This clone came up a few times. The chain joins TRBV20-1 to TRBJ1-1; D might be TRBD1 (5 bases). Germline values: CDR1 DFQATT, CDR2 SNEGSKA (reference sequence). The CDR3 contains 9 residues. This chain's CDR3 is CRPGASAFF. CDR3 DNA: TGCAGACCTGGGGCATCAGCTTTCTTT.

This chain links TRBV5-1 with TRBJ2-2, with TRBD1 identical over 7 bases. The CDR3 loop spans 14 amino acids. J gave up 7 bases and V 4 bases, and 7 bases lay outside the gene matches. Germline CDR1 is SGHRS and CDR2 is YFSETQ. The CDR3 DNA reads TGCGCCAGCAGCACAGGGGACCATGGCGGGGAGCTGTTTTTT. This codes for CASSTGDHGGELFF.

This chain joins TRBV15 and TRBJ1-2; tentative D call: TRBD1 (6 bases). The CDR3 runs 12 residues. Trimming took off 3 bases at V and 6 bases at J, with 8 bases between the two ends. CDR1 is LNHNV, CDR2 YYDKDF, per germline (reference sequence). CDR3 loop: CATSRTGDGYTF. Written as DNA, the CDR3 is TGTGCCACCAGCAGGACAGGAGATGGCTACACCTTC.

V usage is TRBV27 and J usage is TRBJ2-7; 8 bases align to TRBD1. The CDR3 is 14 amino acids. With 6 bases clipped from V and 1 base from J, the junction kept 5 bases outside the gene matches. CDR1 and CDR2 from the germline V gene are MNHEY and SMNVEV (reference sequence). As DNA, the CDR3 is TGTGCCAGCAGGGACAGGGTCCAATCCTACGAGCAGTACTTC. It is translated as CASRDRVQSYEQYF.

The DNA of the CDR3 is TGCGCCAGCAGCTTGGACCAGGGGGTTCTGTTCAATGAGCAGTTCTTC. This gives the protein CASSLDQGVLFNEQFF. This chain connects TRBV5-1 to TRBJ2-1; 7 nucleotides match TRBD1. Germline CDR1 is SGHRS and CDR2 is YFSETQ. The trim removed 0 bases at V and 6 bases at J, leaving 9 bases unmatched. This CDR3 is built from 16 residues.

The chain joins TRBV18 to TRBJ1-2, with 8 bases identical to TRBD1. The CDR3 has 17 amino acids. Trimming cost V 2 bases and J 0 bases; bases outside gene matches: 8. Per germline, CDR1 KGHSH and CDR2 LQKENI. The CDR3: CASSPAQGALTNYGYTF. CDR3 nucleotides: TGTGCCAGCTCACCAGCCCAGGGGGCCCTTACTAACTATGGCTACACCTTC.

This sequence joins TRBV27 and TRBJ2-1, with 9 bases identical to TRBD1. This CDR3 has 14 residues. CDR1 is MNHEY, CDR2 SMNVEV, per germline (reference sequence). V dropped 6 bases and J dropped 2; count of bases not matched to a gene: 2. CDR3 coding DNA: TGTGCCAGCAGGGGACAGGGCGCCTACAATGAGCAGTTCTTC. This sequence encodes CASRGQGAYNEQFF.